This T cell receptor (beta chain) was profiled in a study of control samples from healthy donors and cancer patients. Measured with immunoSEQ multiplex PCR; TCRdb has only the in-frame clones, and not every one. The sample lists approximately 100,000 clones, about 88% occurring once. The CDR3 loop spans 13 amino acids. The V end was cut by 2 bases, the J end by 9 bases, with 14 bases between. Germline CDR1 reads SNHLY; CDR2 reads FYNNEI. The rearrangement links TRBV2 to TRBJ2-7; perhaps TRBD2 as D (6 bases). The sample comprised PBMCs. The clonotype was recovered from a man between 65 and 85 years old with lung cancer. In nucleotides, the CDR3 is TGTGCCAGCAGTGAACAAATTCGGGGACTGCAGTACTTC. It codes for CASSEQIRGLQYF.